The clone carrying this T cell receptor beta chain was seen at least ten times. Its antigen is unidentified. This sample is part of a study of T cell repertoires in cytomegalovirus infection. On the study more broadly: Selected CMV epitopes included recently identified HLA-C-restricted ones as well as well-studied HLA-B-restricted ones. Indications of both CMV infection and matching HLA type were provided by public TCR beta signatures.

TCRdb reprocessed the reads with MiXCR, giving one entry per CDR3 protein. Altogether some 940,000 distinct CDR3 sequences are present, more than 25% being singletons, with the ten largest covering over 12%. This CDR3 region has 16 residues. Trimming stripped 5 bases from V and 0 bases from J, with 14 bases between. Germline values: CDR1 SGHVT, CDR2 SQSDAQ. Study-level findings and limits: CMV carriers with the relevant HLA were identified by cumulative public TCR beta family frequency.

Sequencing used cultured CD8+ T cells from PBMCs, obtained from culture after CMV antigen stimulation. V gene TRBV7-4 combines with J gene TRBJ2-1, with D possibly matching TRBD2 (6 bases). This clonotype was obtained from a human donor in good health (CMV status not recorded). Some clones in this sample may be carry-over from other donors' samples. CDR3 coding DNA: TGTGCCAGCAGCCCCTGGGGCGGGGCCTCCTACAATGAGCAGTTCTTC. This encodes CASSPWGGASYNEQFF.